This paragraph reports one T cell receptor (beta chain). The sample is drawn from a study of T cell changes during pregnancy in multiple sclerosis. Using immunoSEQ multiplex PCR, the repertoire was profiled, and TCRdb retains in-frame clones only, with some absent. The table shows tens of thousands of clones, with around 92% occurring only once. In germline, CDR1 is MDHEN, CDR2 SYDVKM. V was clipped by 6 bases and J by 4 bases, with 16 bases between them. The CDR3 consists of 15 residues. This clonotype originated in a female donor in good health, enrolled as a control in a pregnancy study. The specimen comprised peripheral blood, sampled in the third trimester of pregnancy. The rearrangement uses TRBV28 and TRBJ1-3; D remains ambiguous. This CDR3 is CASRLSGASGNTIYF. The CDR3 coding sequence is TGTGCCAGCAGACTGTCAGGCGCGAGCGGAAACACCATATATTTT. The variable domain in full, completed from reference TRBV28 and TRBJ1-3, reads DVKVTQSSRYLVKRTGEKVFLECVQDMDHENMFWYRQDPGLGLRLIYFSYDVKMKEKGDIPEGYSVSREKKERFSLILESASTNQTSMYLCASRLSGASGNTIYFGEGSWLTVV.